Listed below are T cell receptor beta chains from one sample, sequenced in a study of PD-L1 blockade in urothelial cancer. Here immunoSEQ multiplex PCR was the method, and the copy in TCRdb shows in-frame clones only, minus some. The sample comprises some 45,000 clones, more than 75% of which are singletons, and 15% to 20% rests with the top ten. This sample comprised PBMCs, obtained around atezolizumab (anti-PD-L1) treatment. The receptors derive from a man in his sixties with urothelial cancer. Each CDR3 is given with its conserved first and last residue. D genes are given only for firm matches. Clone size appears in some rows only: once, few, many, or a class for an expanded clone.

abundance: NA; len: 15; d_gene: TRBD1; v_gene: TRBV5-1; j_gene: TRBJ1-4; CDR3nt: TGCGCCAGCAGCTACCAACAGGGGGGAAGTGAAAAACTGTTTTTT; CDR3aa: CASSYQQGGSEKLFF
abundance: NA; len: 12; d_gene: NA; v_gene: TRBV19; j_gene: TRBJ1-1; CDR3nt: TGTGCCAGTAGTATCAGGTCGGCTGAAGCTTTCTTT; CDR3aa: CASSIRSAEAFF
abundance: NA; len: 14; d_gene: TRBD1; v_gene: TRBV2; j_gene: TRBJ2-1; CDR3nt: TGTGCCAGCAGGCCGGGACAGGTCTACAATGAGCAGTTCTTC; CDR3aa: CASRPGQVYNEQFF
abundance: few; len: 16; d_gene: TRBD2; v_gene: TRBV9; j_gene: TRBJ2-7; CDR3nt: TGTGCCAGCAGCGCCTCACTAGCGGCCTTCACCTACGAGCAGTACTTC; CDR3aa: CASSASLAAFTYEQYF
abundance: NA; len: 15; d_gene: TRBD1; v_gene: TRBV7-9; j_gene: TRBJ1-3; CDR3nt: TGTGCCAGCAGCTTTACCGGGACAGTAGGAAACACCATATATTTT; CDR3aa: CASSFTGTVGNTIYF
abundance: NA; len: 15; d_gene: NA; v_gene: TRBV6-1; j_gene: TRBJ2-3; CDR3nt: TGTGCCAGCAGTGTGGGTGTTGGAGGCACAGATACGCAGTATTTT; CDR3aa: CASSVGVGGTDTQYF
abundance: NA; len: 15; d_gene: NA; v_gene: TRBV5-1; j_gene: TRBJ2-5; CDR3nt: TGCGCCAGCAGCGCCGGTCTCGTAGTTAAAGAGACCCAGTACTTC; CDR3aa: CASSAGLVVKETQYF
abundance: once; len: 14; d_gene: NA; v_gene: TRBV6-5; j_gene: TRBJ2-7; CDR3nt: TGTGCCACCTTAGACAGGCTAACTAGAAGTGAGCAGTACTTC; CDR3aa: CATLDRLTRSEQYF
abundance: NA; len: 12; d_gene: NA; v_gene: TRBV10-1; j_gene: TRBJ1-3; CDR3nt: TGCGCCAGCAGTGACGGTGGAAACACCATATATTTT; CDR3aa: CASSDGGNTIYF
abundance: NA; len: 16; d_gene: NA; v_gene: TRBV27; j_gene: TRBJ2-3; CDR3nt: TGTGCCAGCAGTCCCAGTTTTGCGGGTGTAACAGATACGCAGTATTTT; CDR3aa: CASSPSFAGVTDTQYF
abundance: NA; len: 13; d_gene: TRBD1; v_gene: TRBV30; j_gene: TRBJ1-5; CDR3nt: TGTGCCTGGGGGACAGTTGCCAATCAGCCCCAGCATTTT; CDR3aa: CAWGTVANQPQHF
abundance: few; len: 14; d_gene: NA; v_gene: TRBV28; j_gene: TRBJ2-5; CDR3nt: TGTGCCAGCAGTTTAGTTATGAGGCAAGAGACCCAGTACTTC; CDR3aa: CASSLVMRQETQYF
abundance: once; len: 15; d_gene: TRBD2; v_gene: TRBV2; j_gene: TRBJ2-7; CDR3nt: TGTGCCAGCAGTCAGGCCGGGACTAGCGGATACGAGCAGTACTTC; CDR3aa: CASSQAGTSGYEQYF
abundance: NA; len: 14; d_gene: TRBD2; v_gene: TRBV29-1; j_gene: TRBJ2-2; CDR3nt: TGCAGCGTTACCGGGACTAGCCCCACCGGGGAGCTGTTTTTT; CDR3aa: CSVTGTSPTGELFF
abundance: NA; len: 14; d_gene: NA; v_gene: TRBV9; j_gene: TRBJ2-7; CDR3nt: TGTGCCAGCAGCGTGGCCCTGGGTCTAGCGAAGCAGTACTTC; CDR3aa: CASSVALGLAKQYF
abundance: NA; len: 15; d_gene: TRBD2; v_gene: TRBV7-2; j_gene: TRBJ2-7; CDR3nt: TGTGCCAGCAGCTTAAGCGGGAGGGACTCCTACGAGCAGTACTTC; CDR3aa: CASSLSGRDSYEQYF
abundance: once; len: 12; d_gene: NA; v_gene: TRBV5-4; j_gene: TRBJ1-5; CDR3nt: TGTGCCAGCAGCCAGGAAAATCAGCCCCAGCATTTT; CDR3aa: CASSQENQPQHF
abundance: once; len: 19; d_gene: TRBD2; v_gene: TRBV4-2; j_gene: TRBJ2-3; CDR3nt: TGTGCCAGCAGCCAAGGGGCTAGCGGGGGGGCCGGTCGCGCAGATACGCAGTATTTT; CDR3aa: CASSQGASGGAGRADTQYF
abundance: NA; len: 14; d_gene: NA; v_gene: TRBV11-2; j_gene: TRBJ1-1; CDR3nt: TGTGCCAGCAGCTTCCTGGCGGTTAACACTGAAGCTTTCTTT; CDR3aa: CASSFLAVNTEAFF
abundance: NA; len: 14; d_gene: TRBD1; v_gene: TRBV2; j_gene: TRBJ2-7; CDR3nt: TGTGCCAGCAGGATCCTGGGACAGGGTGACGAGCAGTACTTC; CDR3aa: CASRILGQGDEQYF
abundance: few; len: 13; d_gene: TRBD1; v_gene: TRBV12-5; j_gene: TRBJ2-1; CDR3nt: TGTGCTAGTCAGGGACAGGGGGCTAATGAGCAGTTCTTC; CDR3aa: CASQGQGANEQFF
abundance: NA; len: 14; d_gene: TRBD1; v_gene: TRBV30; j_gene: TRBJ2-5; CDR3nt: TGTGCCTGGTCTAGGGGACAGGGGGCTGAGACCCAGTACTTC; CDR3aa: CAWSRGQGAETQYF
abundance: NA; len: 12; d_gene: NA; v_gene: TRBV6-5; j_gene: TRBJ1-2; CDR3nt: TGTGCCAGCGGACAGAATAACTATGGCTACACCTTC; CDR3aa: CASGQNNYGYTF
abundance: many; len: 16; d_gene: NA; v_gene: TRBV2; j_gene: TRBJ2-7; CDR3nt: TGTGCCAGCAGTGATTTGAATTGGGTGACGAGCGAAGAGCAGTACTTC; CDR3aa: CASSDLNWVTSEEQYF
abundance: NA; len: 11; d_gene: NA; v_gene: TRBV5-6; j_gene: TRBJ1-2; CDR3nt: TGTGCCAGCAGCTTGAACAGCGGCTACACCTTC; CDR3aa: CASSLNSGYTF
abundance: few; len: 13; d_gene: NA; v_gene: TRBV18; j_gene: TRBJ2-2; CDR3nt: TGTGCCAGCTCAGGAGAGAACACCGGGGAGCTGTTTTTT; CDR3aa: CASSGENTGELFF
abundance: NA; len: 15; d_gene: TRBD2; v_gene: TRBV7-2; j_gene: TRBJ2-3; CDR3nt: TGTGCCAGCAGCTTAGGAACTAGCGGAGCAGATACGCAGTATTTT; CDR3aa: CASSLGTSGADTQYF